This T cell receptor beta chain stems from a study of PD-1 blockade in classical Hodgkin lymphoma. Germline V gives CDR1 MGHDK, CDR2 SYGVNS. This CDR3 contains 15 residues. Profiling relied on immunoSEQ multiplex PCR, and the TCRdb table lists in-frame clones only, not all of them. The repertoire holds thousands of clones, with about 86% as singletons. A note on this clone: The antigen is not known.

After autologous stem cell transplantation all patients relapsed, and prior brentuximab vedotin exposure differed between cohorts. Reported best responses ranged across complete response, partial response or progressive disease. Whole-study results and caveats: Patients excluded were those beginning nivolumab under 1 year after ASCT.

This TCR was recovered from a human donor with classical Hodgkin lymphoma. The rearrangement uses TRBV25-1 and TRBJ1-3; 7 bases align to TRBD2. The J call may be faulty, since TRBJ2-2 better matches the DNA end. The sample here was peripheral blood mononuclear cells (PBMCs), taken at baseline. Here the CDR3 reads CASRLERGNTGELFF. The CDR3 region has the DNA TGTGCCAGCAGATTAGAGCGGGGAAACACCGGGGAGCTGTTTTTT.